The rows below give T cell receptor beta chains drawn from one sample of a study of CD8+CD57+ T cells in acquired aplastic anemia. TCRdb used MiXCR to reprocess the reads, holding one entry per CDR3 protein. The sample has about 70,000 distinct CDR3 sequences; under 65% are singletons. Sequencing used sorted CD4+, CD8+, or CD8+CD57+ T cells (not recorded which) from PBMCs. Every receptor here comes from a human donor in good health, serving as a control. Both conserved end residues are part of each CDR3. The order of the fields is J gene, V gene, clone size, D gene, CDR3 DNA, CDR3 protein. D genes are given only for firm matches. Size is stated for part of the rows, as once, few or many counts, or as a class when the clone is expanded.

j_call: TRBJ2-7; v_call: TRBV7-3; clone_size: few; d_call: TRBD2; cdr3_nt: TGTGCCAGCTCTAGCGGGGGCACCTACGAGCAGTACTTC; cdr3_aa: CASSSGGTYEQYF
j_call: TRBJ1-2; v_call: TRBV7-9; clone_size: .; d_call: TRBD1; cdr3_nt: TGTGCCAGCAGTCCAGGGGGAGGCTATGGCTACACCTTC; cdr3_aa: CASSPGGGYGYTF
j_call: TRBJ2-3; v_call: TRBV2; clone_size: .; d_call: .; cdr3_nt: TGTGCCAGCAGAAGGACGTGGGGAACAGATACGCAGTATTTT; cdr3_aa: CASRRTWGTDTQYF
j_call: TRBJ2-1; v_call: TRBV29-1; clone_size: .; d_call: TRBD1; cdr3_nt: TGCAGCGTTGTAGCCGGACAGGGTAACAATGAGCAGTTCTTC; cdr3_aa: CSVVAGQGNNEQFF
j_call: TRBJ2-4; v_call: TRBV24-1; clone_size: few; d_call: .; cdr3_nt: TGTGCCAGCAGTTTGGGGGGTAGTGTCAAAAACATTCAGTACTTC; cdr3_aa: CASSLGGSVKNIQYF
j_call: TRBJ2-7; v_call: TRBV7-2; clone_size: .; d_call: TRBD1; cdr3_nt: TGTGCCAGCAGCTTTACCCGGGACAGAGCCTACGAGCAGTACTTC; cdr3_aa: CASSFTRDRAYEQYF
j_call: TRBJ1-2; v_call: TRBV7-3; clone_size: .; d_call: .; cdr3_nt: TGCGCCAGCAAGGCGGGCGGAGGCTACACCTTC; cdr3_aa: CASKAGGGYTF
j_call: TRBJ2-7; v_call: TRBV9; clone_size: .; d_call: TRBD1; cdr3_nt: TGTGCCAGCAGCGAGGGGACAGGGGGCTACGAGCAGTACTTC; cdr3_aa: CASSEGTGGYEQYF
j_call: TRBJ2-1; v_call: TRBV7-9; clone_size: many; d_call: TRBD2; cdr3_nt: TGTGCCAGCCCCGCTAGCGGGAGTACTGAGCAGTTCTTC; cdr3_aa: CASPASGSTEQFF
j_call: TRBJ2-7; v_call: TRBV20-1; clone_size: many; d_call: TRBD2; cdr3_nt: TGCAGTGCTAGAGATCCCCCTAGCGGGGGGCGTGAGCAGTACTTC; cdr3_aa: CSARDPPSGGREQYF
j_call: TRBJ2-7; v_call: TRBV4-1; clone_size: .; d_call: .; cdr3_nt: TGCGCCAGCCGCCAAGATGGGACACCCACCTACGAGCAGTACTTC; cdr3_aa: CASRQDGTPTYEQYF
j_call: TRBJ1-6; v_call: TRBV20-1; clone_size: .; d_call: .; cdr3_nt: TGCAGTGACCCCACACAGGCAAGCTCTAATTCACCCCTCCACTTT; cdr3_aa: CSDPTQASSNSPLHF
j_call: TRBJ1-5; v_call: TRBV7-6; clone_size: once; d_call: .; cdr3_nt: TGTGCCAGCAGCTTAGCCACTGATCAGCCCCAGCATTTT; cdr3_aa: CASSLATDQPQHF
j_call: TRBJ1-6; v_call: TRBV10-3; clone_size: few; d_call: .; cdr3_nt: TGTGCCATCAGTGCAAGCAATGATAATTCACCCCTCCACTTT; cdr3_aa: CAISASNDNSPLHF
j_call: TRBJ1-1; v_call: TRBV19; clone_size: many; d_call: TRBD1; cdr3_nt: TGTGCCAGGGAGACAGGGAGCGTGAACACTGAAGCTTTCTTT; cdr3_aa: CARETGSVNTEAFF
j_call: TRBJ1-1; v_call: TRBV15; clone_size: .; d_call: .; cdr3_nt: TGTGCCACCAGCAGTACCTGGAACACTGAAGCTTTCTTT; cdr3_aa: CATSSTWNTEAFF
j_call: TRBJ2-7; v_call: TRBV24-1; clone_size: .; d_call: .; cdr3_nt: TGTGCCACCAGTGATTCCAACGTCTACGAGCAGTACTTC; cdr3_aa: CATSDSNVYEQYF
j_call: TRBJ1-6; v_call: TRBV19; clone_size: .; d_call: .; cdr3_nt: TGTGCCAGTAAAGTCGGACACACTAATTCACCCCTCCACTTT; cdr3_aa: CASKVGHTNSPLHF
j_call: TRBJ2-2; v_call: TRBV10-2; clone_size: medium-sized; d_call: .; cdr3_nt: TGCGCCAGCATGATCACCGGGGAGCTGTTTTTT; cdr3_aa: CASMITGELFF
j_call: TRBJ1-2; v_call: TRBV24-1; clone_size: .; d_call: TRBD1; cdr3_nt: TGTGCCACCAGGGCAGGGGGCGACTATGGCTACACCTTC; cdr3_aa: CATRAGGDYGYTF
j_call: TRBJ1-2; v_call: TRBV19; clone_size: .; d_call: .; cdr3_nt: TGTGCCAGTAGTCATCGATCTAACTATGGCTACACCTTC; cdr3_aa: CASSHRSNYGYTF
j_call: TRBJ1-5; v_call: TRBV10-3; clone_size: medium-sized; d_call: .; cdr3_nt: TGTGCCATCAGTGAGCCTAATCAGCCCCAGCATTTT; cdr3_aa: CAISEPNQPQHF